This is a list of T cell receptor beta chains from one sample in a study of T cell repertoires in cytomegalovirus infection. Using its own MiXCR run on the reads, TCRdb lists one record per CDR3 protein. The sample carries 150,000 to 200,000 distinct CDR3 sequences, 20% to 25% recorded once. No cognate antigen is known for these TCRs. Sequencing used CD8+ T cells from cultured PBMCs, obtained from culture after CMV antigen stimulation. The receptors stem from a human donor in good health (CMV status not recorded). Some clones in this sample may be carry-over from other donors' samples. Each CDR3 is given with its conserved first and last residue. A D gene is named only where the DNA matches it firmly. Expanded clones are given a class, and other clones once, few, many or no size at all.

d_gene: .; abundance: few; v_gene: TRBV12-3/TRBV12-4; j_gene: TRBJ1-5; CDR3nt: TGTGCCAGCAGTCTGACTTCACTCAATCAGCCCCAGCATTTT; CDR3aa: CASSLTSLNQPQHF
d_gene: .; abundance: .; v_gene: TRBV27; j_gene: TRBJ1-5; CDR3nt: TGTGCCAGCACCCCTCGCCCGGATAGCAATCAGCCCCAGCATTTT; CDR3aa: CASTPRPDSNQPQHF
d_gene: TRBD1; abundance: few; v_gene: TRBV7-8; j_gene: TRBJ1-2; CDR3nt: TGTGCCAGCAGCCCGCAAGACAGGGATCGTCTTTTTAGGAGCTACACCTTC; CDR3aa: CASSPQDRDRLFRSYTF
d_gene: TRBD1; abundance: few; v_gene: TRBV6-5; j_gene: TRBJ2-3; CDR3nt: TGTGCCAGCAGTTTTACAGGGGCGAGCACAGATACGCAGTATTTT; CDR3aa: CASSFTGASTDTQYF
d_gene: TRBD1; abundance: few; v_gene: TRBV4-3; j_gene: TRBJ1-2; CDR3nt: TGCGCCAGCAGCCAAGATCAGGGGACAGTTCTCTATGGCTACACCTTC; CDR3aa: CASSQDQGTVLYGYTF
d_gene: TRBD1; abundance: .; v_gene: TRBV7-9; j_gene: TRBJ2-7; CDR3nt: TGTGCCAGCAGAACAGGGGCTTTCCACGAGCAGTACTTC; CDR3aa: CASRTGAFHEQYF
d_gene: TRBD2; abundance: .; v_gene: TRBV27; j_gene: TRBJ2-1; CDR3nt: TGTGACAGCAGTCCTCTTAGCGGGGGTTATTCCTACAATGAGCAGTTCTTC; CDR3aa: CDSSPLSGGYSYNEQFF
d_gene: .; abundance: .; v_gene: TRBV12-3/TRBV12-4; j_gene: TRBJ2-1; CDR3nt: TGTGCCAGCAGCACACTCCTTCGGGGGTTGGGGTACAATGAGCAGTTCTTC; CDR3aa: CASSTLLRGLGYNEQFF
d_gene: .; abundance: few; v_gene: TRBV5-5; j_gene: TRBJ1-1; CDR3nt: TGTGCCAGCAGCCAAGCCGGCCGCCAACAGGTGAACACTGAAGCTTTCTTT; CDR3aa: CASSQAGRQQVNTEAFF
d_gene: .; abundance: .; v_gene: TRBV12-3/TRBV12-4; j_gene: TRBJ2-1; CDR3nt: TGTGCCAGCATCCCAAGCTCCTACAATGAGCAGTTCTTC; CDR3aa: CASIPSSYNEQFF
d_gene: .; abundance: few; v_gene: TRBV19; j_gene: TRBJ1-1; CDR3nt: TGTGCCAGTAGTATAGGTGGACCAAACACTGAAGCTTTCTTT; CDR3aa: CASSIGGPNTEAFF
d_gene: .; abundance: .; v_gene: TRBV6-5; j_gene: TRBJ2-2; CDR3nt: TGTGCCAGCAGTTACTCGTCAAACACCGGGGAGCTGTTTTTT; CDR3aa: CASSYSSNTGELFF
d_gene: .; abundance: few; v_gene: TRBV6-1; j_gene: TRBJ2-3; CDR3nt: TGTGCCAGCAGTGAATACGTAGAGGGAGCCACAGATACGCAGTATTTT; CDR3aa: CASSEYVEGATDTQYF
d_gene: .; abundance: few; v_gene: TRBV10-3; j_gene: TRBJ2-1; CDR3nt: TGTGCCATCAGTGCGGACGCCAGAGACAATGAGCAGTTCTTC; CDR3aa: CAISADARDNEQFF
d_gene: TRBD1; abundance: .; v_gene: TRBV7-2; j_gene: TRBJ1-2; CDR3nt: TGTGCCAGCAGCTTTTATCAGGACAGGGTTGACTATGGCTACACCTTC; CDR3aa: CASSFYQDRVDYGYTF
d_gene: .; abundance: .; v_gene: TRBV11-2; j_gene: TRBJ2-3; CDR3nt: TGTGCCAGCAGCTCGGTCCTACGACCTAGCACAGATACGCAGTATTTT; CDR3aa: CASSSVLRPSTDTQYF
d_gene: TRBD1; abundance: .; v_gene: TRBV3-1; j_gene: TRBJ2-1; CDR3nt: TGTGCCAGCAGCGCCCCGGGACAGGGGTGGAATGAGCAGTTCTTC; CDR3aa: CASSAPGQGWNEQFF
d_gene: TRBD2; abundance: few; v_gene: TRBV4-3; j_gene: TRBJ2-1; CDR3nt: TGCGCCAGCAGCCAAGATGGGCCGACGGGACTAGCTGGGGAAGAGCAGTTCTTC; CDR3aa: CASSQDGPTGLAGEEQFF
d_gene: .; abundance: few; v_gene: TRBV12-3/TRBV12-4; j_gene: TRBJ2-3; CDR3nt: TGTGCCAGCAGCCTAGTTGGGGGCGCATCAGATACGCAGTATTTT; CDR3aa: CASSLVGGASDTQYF
d_gene: TRBD2; abundance: few; v_gene: TRBV7-3; j_gene: TRBJ2-7; CDR3nt: TGTGCCAGCAGCCGGGGGGGCCTCCCCTCCGAGCAGTACTTC; CDR3aa: CASSRGGLPSEQYF
d_gene: .; abundance: few; v_gene: TRBV4-2; j_gene: TRBJ1-1; CDR3nt: TGTGCCAGCAGCCAAGGCCAGATGAACACTGAAGCTTTCTTT; CDR3aa: CASSQGQMNTEAFF
d_gene: .; abundance: few; v_gene: TRBV27; j_gene: TRBJ2-2; CDR3nt: TGTGCCAGCATCTCAGAAGACGGGGAGCTGTTTTTT; CDR3aa: CASISEDGELFF
d_gene: .; abundance: few; v_gene: TRBV6-4; j_gene: TRBJ1-2; CDR3nt: TGTGCCAGCAGTGACTCGAGGGGCGGTCGGTATGGCTACACCTTC; CDR3aa: CASSDSRGGRYGYTF
d_gene: .; abundance: .; v_gene: TRBV7-8; j_gene: TRBJ2-1; CDR3nt: TGTGCCAGCTCACGGGGCAGCAACTACAATGAGCAGTTCTTC; CDR3aa: CASSRGSNYNEQFF
d_gene: TRBD1; abundance: few; v_gene: TRBV6-7; j_gene: TRBJ2-7; CDR3nt: TGTGCCAGCAGTTACTCGAGGACAGGGGGAGGCTACGAGCAGTACTTC; CDR3aa: CASSYSRTGGGYEQYF
d_gene: TRBD1; abundance: few; v_gene: TRBV7-9; j_gene: TRBJ2-7; CDR3nt: TGTGCCAGCAGCTCGTGGGGACAGAGCTCCTACGAGCAGTACTTC; CDR3aa: CASSSWGQSSYEQYF
d_gene: .; abundance: .; v_gene: TRBV7-6; j_gene: TRBJ1-6; CDR3nt: TGTGCCAGCAGCCGAGGGTCAGGGATCAATTCACCCCTCCACTTT; CDR3aa: CASSRGSGINSPLHF
d_gene: TRBD1; abundance: .; v_gene: TRBV6-2/TRBV6-3; j_gene: TRBJ2-7; CDR3nt: TGTGCCAGCAGTTACGTATTCGGGACAGGGGGCCGCTACGAGCAGTACTTC; CDR3aa: CASSYVFGTGGRYEQYF
d_gene: .; abundance: .; v_gene: TRBV6-2/TRBV6-3; j_gene: TRBJ2-7; CDR3nt: TGTGCCAGCCGCGCAACCTCGGACGAGCAGTACTTC; CDR3aa: CASRATSDEQYF
d_gene: .; abundance: .; v_gene: TRBV7-8; j_gene: TRBJ2-5; CDR3nt: TGTGCCAGCAGCTTAGAGGCCAGGGCTCAAGAGACCCAGTACTTC; CDR3aa: CASSLEARAQETQYF
d_gene: TRBD2; abundance: .; v_gene: TRBV7-9; j_gene: TRBJ2-1; CDR3nt: TGTGCCAGCAGCCCAAAGGGACTAGGGTCCTACAATGAGCAGTTCTTC; CDR3aa: CASSPKGLGSYNEQFF
d_gene: .; abundance: .; v_gene: TRBV28; j_gene: TRBJ2-1; CDR3nt: TGTGCCAGCAGCCCAGGGGTTTCCTACAATGAGCAGTTCTTC; CDR3aa: CASSPGVSYNEQFF
d_gene: TRBD2; abundance: few; v_gene: TRBV7-2; j_gene: TRBJ2-7; CDR3nt: TGTGCCAGCAGCTTAGCGGTTTGGCTAGCGGGGGACTCCTACGAGCAGTACTTC; CDR3aa: CASSLAVWLAGDSYEQYF